A single sample is the source of the 20 T cell receptor beta chains below, sequenced in a study of T cells in Graves' hyperthyroidism and ophthalmopathy. The investigators amplified TCR beta CDR3 regions from RNA transcripts. An initial round of RT-PCR targeting the TCR CDR3 relied on the HTBI primer set. MiXCR was run by TCRdb on the multiplex PCR reads, yielding one entry per CDR3 protein. The sample carries around 600,000 distinct CDR3 sequences, 14% recorded once. The sample taken for sequencing was blood. The receptor source for this set is a woman aged 45-65 years with Graves' ophthalmopathy.

J is TRBJ2-3 and V is TRBV28; 10 bases align to TRBD2. The germline gives CDR1 MDHEN, CDR2 SYDVKM. Germline trimming cut 5 bases from V and 0 bases from J; bases unmatched to any gene: 5. The CDR3 loop spans 16 amino acids. The CDR3 reads CASSPLLAGSTDTQYF. Written as DNA, the CDR3 is TGTGCCAGCAGTCCCCTACTAGCGGGAAGCACAGATACGCAGTATTTT.

The table lists this clonotype with many counts. V usage is TRBV7-9 and J usage is TRBJ1-5; TRBD1 is a possible D gene (5 bases). The germline V and J ends were trimmed by 1 base and 4 bases, with 14 bases remaining between them. Germline loops: CDR1 SEHNR, CDR2 FQNEAQ (reference sequence). This CDR3 is 16 amino acids long. The CDR3 region has the DNA TGTGCCAGCAGCTTAGGGGGGGACGTAGGAAATCAGCCCCAGCATTTT. This translates into CASSLGGDVGNQPQHF. Looking up the rest from reference TRBV7-9 and TRBJ1-5 gives the full variable domain: DTGVSQNPRHKITKRGQNVTFRCDPISEHNRLYWYRQTLGQGPEFLTYFQNEAQLEKSRLLSDRFSAERPKGSFSTLEIQRTEQGDSAMYLCASSLGGDVGNQPQHFGDGTRLSIL.

This clonotype has ten or more counts. The chain links TRBV4-2 to TRBJ2-3, with TRBD1 identical over 7 bases. The CDR3 consists of 14 residues. Trimming cost V 3 bases and J 4 bases; bases outside gene matches: 4. CDR1 LGHNA and CDR2 YNFKEQ come from the germline V gene. The CDR3, as DNA: TGTGCCAGCAGCCAGGGACAGTCGGCAGATACGCAGTATTTT. This codes for CASSQGQSADTQYF.

The chain is built from TRBV19 and TRBJ2-3, with 7 bases aligning to TRBD1. Trimming removed 3 bases from V and 4 bases from J; junction bases left unmatched: 10. The CDR3 runs to 16 residues. Germline V gene data show CDR1 as LNHDA and CDR2 as SQIVND (reference sequence). The CDR3 sequence is CASSIRSRQGADTQYF. DNA of the CDR3: TGTGCCAGTAGTATTCGTTCCCGGCAGGGGGCAGATACGCAGTATTTT. Supplemented by reference TRBV19 and TRBJ2-3, the full variable domain reads DGGITQSPKYLFRKEGQNVTLSCEQNLNHDAMYWYRQDPGQGLRLIYYSQIVNDFQKGDIAEGYSVSREKKESFPLTVTSAQKNPTAFYLCASSIRSRQGADTQYFGPGTRLTVL.

This clonotype was seen many times. The V and J genes are TRBV12-3 or TRBV12-4 and TRBJ2-2; 10 positions match TRBD2. V was pared by 1 base and J by 7 bases, with 0 bases of the junction left unmatched. The CDR3 has 14 amino acids. Here the CDR3 DNA reads TGTGCCAGCAGTTTAGGACTAGCGGGCGGGGAGCTGTTTTTT. Translating it yields CASSLGLAGGELFF.

This rearrangement joins TRBV9 to TRBJ2-1; a possible D gene is TRBD2 (6 bases). Germline CDR1 and CDR2: SGDLS and YYNGEE. There are 15 residues in the CDR3. The V end lost 4 bases, the J end lost 4 bases, and 15 bases lay between the germline ends. CDR3 nucleotides: TGTGCCAGCAGCTCAGAGGGAGGCTTATACAATGAGCAGTTCTTC. It translates to CASSSEGGLYNEQFF.

At least ten counts were recorded for this clonotype. V and J are TRBV28 and TRBJ1-2, with a weak D call TRBD1 (5 bases). This CDR3 spans 17 amino acids. Germline values: CDR1 MDHEN, CDR2 SYDVKM. The ends were cut back, 6 bases at V and 2 bases at J, with 22 bases in the middle. The CDR3 reads CASSPDENTGLNYGYTF. Written as DNA, the CDR3 is TGTGCCAGCAGCCCGGATGAAAATACAGGTCTAAACTATGGCTACACCTTC.

This clonotype was seen ten or more times. The chain is built from TRBV7-9 and TRBJ2-5, with D possibly matching TRBD2 (6 bases). There are 14 residues in the CDR3. CDR1 is SEHNR and CDR2 is FQNEAQ in the germline V gene (reference sequence). The germline V and J ends were trimmed by 7 bases and 4 bases, with 16 bases remaining between them. CDR3 sequence reads: CASNTMGGLETQYF. Here the CDR3 DNA reads TGTGCCAGCAACACAATGGGGGGACTAGAGACCCAGTACTTC.

This clonotype was counted ten times or more. V and J are TRBV14 and TRBJ2-3; no definite D call. CDR1 SGHDN and CDR2 FVKESK come from the germline V gene. V lost 4 bases and J lost 0, with 20 bases in between. This CDR3 is 18 amino acids long. The CDR3 DNA reads TGTGCCAGCAGCCCCGTTGTTCCATCGACCTCTAGCACAGATACGCAGTATTTT. Translated: CASSPVVPSTSSTDTQYF.

The chain links TRBV29-1 to TRBJ1-1; no clear D gene. This CDR3 spans 11 amino acids. Trimming shortened V by 3 bases and J by 5 bases, and 7 bases separated the two germline ends. Per germline, CDR1 SQVTM and CDR2 ANQGSEA. CDR3 DNA sequence: TGCAGCGTTGACGTTGGGACTGAAGCTTTCTTT. Amino acids: CSVDVGTEAFF. The full variable domain, with the rest looked up from reference TRBV29-1 and TRBJ1-1, is SAVISQKPSRDICQRGTSLTIQCQVDSQVTMMFWYRQQPGQSLTLIATANQGSEATYESGFVIDKFPISRPNLTFSTLTVSNMSPEDSSIYLCSVDVGTEAFFGQGTRLTVV.

This clonotype was detected a few times. The chain employs TRBV30 and TRBJ1-5; D gene unclear. The germline V gene encodes CDR1 GTSNPN and CDR2 SVGIG (reference sequence). The CDR3 extends over 13 amino acids. Deletions cut 2 bases from V and 1 base from J, with 6 bases between. The CDR3 spells CAWSIGSNQPQHF. The CDR3 DNA reads TGTGCCTGGAGTATCGGGAGCAATCAGCCCCAGCATTTT.

This clonotype was seen a few times. The chain is built from TRBV7-2 and TRBJ2-6, with D tentatively TRBD1 (6 bases). The CDR3 runs 18 residues. The V gene's germline CDR1 is SGHTA and CDR2 FQGNSA. Trimming removed 1 base from V and 0 bases from J, with 13 bases in between. The CDR3 loop reads CASSLGRTDRSGANVLTF. DNA of the CDR3: TGTGCCAGCAGCTTAGGGCGGACAGACCGCTCTGGGGCCAACGTCCTGACTTTC.

The chain employs TRBV10-3 and TRBJ2-3; TRBD2 matches 12 bases. CDR1 is ENHRY, CDR2 SYGVKD, per germline. The CDR3 is made up of 16 amino acids. V shed 7 bases, J shed 6 bases, and the junction held 11 bases outside the gene matches. The CDR3 bases are TGTGCCATCAATAACCCGACTAGCGGGAGATTTGATACGCAGTATTTT. It translates to CAINNPTSGRFDTQYF.

This clonotype came up many times. V gene TRBV30 combines with J gene TRBJ1-1; 9 bases map to TRBD1. Germline V gene lookup returns CDR1 GTSNPN and CDR2 SVGIG (reference sequence). The CDR3 runs 14 residues. J gave up 4 bases and V 4 bases, and 7 bases lay outside the gene matches. CDR3 nucleotides: TGTGCCTGGACCCCGGGACAGGGAATCACTGAAGCTTTCTTT. This encodes CAWTPGQGITEAFF.

This clonotype has at least ten counts. The chain carries TRBV27 and TRBJ2-3; D call uncertain. V lost 2 bases, J lost 0 bases, and 12 bases lay in between. The CDR3 runs 16 residues. Germline CDR1 and CDR2: MNHEY and SMNVEV (reference sequence). CDR3 bases: TGTGCCAGCAGTTTAGGAGCCCCGACAAGCACAGATACGCAGTATTTT. Translating it yields CASSLGAPTSTDTQYF.

Ten or more counts support this clonotype. The chain uses TRBV7-2 and TRBJ2-7; 10 nucleotides agree with TRBD2. This CDR3 comprises 15 residues. Unmatched junction bases numbered 5, after V lost 6 bases and J lost 0 bases. Germline assignment: CDR1 SGHTA and CDR2 FQGNSA. Here the CDR3 reads CASRPRTSGSYEQYF. CDR3 coding DNA: TGTGCCAGCAGACCAAGGACTAGCGGCTCCTACGAGCAGTACTTC.

The chain links TRBV7-9 to TRBJ1-2; no firm D call. The CDR3 contains 15 residues. CDR1 is SEHNR and CDR2 is FQNEAQ in the germline V gene (reference sequence). Trimming pared 1 base from V and 0 bases from J, leaving 9 bases between. CDR3 amino acids: CASSLDARTNYGYTF. CDR3 in DNA: TGTGCCAGCAGCTTAGATGCCAGAACTAACTATGGCTACACCTTC. The whole variable domain, filled in from reference TRBV7-9 and TRBJ1-2, reads DTGVSQNPRHKITKRGQNVTFRCDPISEHNRLYWYRQTLGQGPEFLTYFQNEAQLEKSRLLSDRFSAERPKGSFSTLEIQRTEQGDSAMYLCASSLDARTNYGYTFGSGTRLTVV.

This clonotype has a single count. The chain is built from TRBV20-1 and TRBJ1-6, with a possible D match to TRBD1 (5 bases). The CDR3 sequence is 15 residues long. V was shortened by 0 bases and J by 6 bases, with 12 bases between the two germline ends. The V gene's germline CDR1 is DFQATT and CDR2 SNEGSKA (reference sequence). The CDR3 DNA follows: TGCAGTGCTAGAGAGTCCGGGGGAGTTAATTCACCCCTCCACTTT. Its translation: CSARESGGVNSPLHF.

This clonotype was observed a few times. The chain is built from TRBV4-3 and TRBJ1-1; 7 nucleotides align to TRBD1. The germline V gene has CDR1 LGHNA and CDR2 YSLEER. The length of the CDR3 is 15 residues. V dropped 2 bases and J dropped 0; count of bases not matched to a gene: 3. CDR3 residues: CASSQTTGMNTEAFF. DNA for the CDR3: TGCGCCAGCAGCCAAACGACAGGGATGAACACTGAAGCTTTCTTT.

This clonotype was seen at least ten times. As DNA, the CDR3 is TGCGCCAGCAGCTCATCCGGGACAGGGGGTGAAAAACTGTTTTTT. Translating it yields CASSSSGTGGEKLFF. V and J are TRBV5-1 and TRBJ1-4; 11 bases fit TRBD1. This CDR3 is built from 15 residues. In germline, CDR1 is SGHRS, CDR2 YFSETQ. The V segment lost 3 bases and the J segment 7 bases; nucleotides outside the gene matches: 5.